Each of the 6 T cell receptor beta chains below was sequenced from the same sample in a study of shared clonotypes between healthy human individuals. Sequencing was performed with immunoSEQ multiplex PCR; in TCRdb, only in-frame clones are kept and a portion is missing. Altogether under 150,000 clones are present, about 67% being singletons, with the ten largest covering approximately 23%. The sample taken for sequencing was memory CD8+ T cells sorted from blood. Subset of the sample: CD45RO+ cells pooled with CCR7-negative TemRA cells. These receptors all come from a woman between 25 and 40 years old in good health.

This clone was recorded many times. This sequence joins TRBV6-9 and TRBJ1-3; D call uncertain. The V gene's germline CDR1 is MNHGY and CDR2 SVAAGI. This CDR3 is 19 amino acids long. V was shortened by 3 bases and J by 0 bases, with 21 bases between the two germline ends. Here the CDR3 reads CASSYPETSDVSSGNTIYF. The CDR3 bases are TGTGCCAGCAGTTACCCTGAAACCTCGGACGTGAGCTCTGGAAACACCATATATTTT.

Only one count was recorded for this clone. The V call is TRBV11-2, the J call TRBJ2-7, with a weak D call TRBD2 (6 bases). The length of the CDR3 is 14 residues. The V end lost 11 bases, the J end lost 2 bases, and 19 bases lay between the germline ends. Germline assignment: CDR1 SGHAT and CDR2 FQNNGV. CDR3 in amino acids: CASEGGGSPYEQYF. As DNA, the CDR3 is TGTGCCTCGGAGGGCGGCGGGTCCCCCTACGAGCAGTACTTC.

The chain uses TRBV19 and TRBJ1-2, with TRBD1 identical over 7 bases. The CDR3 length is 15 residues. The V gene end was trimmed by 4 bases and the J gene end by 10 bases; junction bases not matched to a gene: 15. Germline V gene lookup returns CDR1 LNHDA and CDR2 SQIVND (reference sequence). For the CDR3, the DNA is TGTGCCAGTAGTACCCCCCCGGGACAGCCGATCCCCTACACCTTC. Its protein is CASSTPPGQPIPYTF.

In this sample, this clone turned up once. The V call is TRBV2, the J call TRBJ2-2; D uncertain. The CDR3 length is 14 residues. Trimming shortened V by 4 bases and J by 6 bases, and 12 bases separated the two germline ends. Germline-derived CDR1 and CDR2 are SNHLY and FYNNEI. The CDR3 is CASSAVRLAGELFF. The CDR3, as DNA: TGTGCCAGCAGTGCAGTCAGGTTAGCCGGGGAGCTGTTTTTT. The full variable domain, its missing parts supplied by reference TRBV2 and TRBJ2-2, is EPEVTQTPSHQVTQMGQEVILRCVPISNHLYFYWYRQILGQKVEFLVSFYNNEISEKSEIFDDQFSVERPDGSNFTLKIRSTKLEDSAMYFCASSAVRLAGELFFGEGSRLTVL.

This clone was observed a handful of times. The DNA for the CDR3 is TGTGCCAGCAGTTCCCGGACAGGGAAGAACTCTGGAAACACCATATATTTT. It is translated as CASSSRTGKNSGNTIYF. The chain links TRBV27 to TRBJ1-3; 8 bases are shared with TRBD1. CDR1 is MNHEY, CDR2 SMNVEV, per germline (reference sequence). The CDR3 consists of 17 residues. After removal of 4 bases from V and 0 bases from J, the junction contained 8 bases not matched to a gene.

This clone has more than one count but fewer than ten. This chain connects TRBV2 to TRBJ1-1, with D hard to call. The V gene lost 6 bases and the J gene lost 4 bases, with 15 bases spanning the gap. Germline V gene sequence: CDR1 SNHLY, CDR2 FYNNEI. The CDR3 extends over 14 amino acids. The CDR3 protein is CASRGGETVTEAFF. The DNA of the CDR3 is TGTGCCAGCAGGGGCGGAGAGACCGTCACTGAAGCTTTCTTT.